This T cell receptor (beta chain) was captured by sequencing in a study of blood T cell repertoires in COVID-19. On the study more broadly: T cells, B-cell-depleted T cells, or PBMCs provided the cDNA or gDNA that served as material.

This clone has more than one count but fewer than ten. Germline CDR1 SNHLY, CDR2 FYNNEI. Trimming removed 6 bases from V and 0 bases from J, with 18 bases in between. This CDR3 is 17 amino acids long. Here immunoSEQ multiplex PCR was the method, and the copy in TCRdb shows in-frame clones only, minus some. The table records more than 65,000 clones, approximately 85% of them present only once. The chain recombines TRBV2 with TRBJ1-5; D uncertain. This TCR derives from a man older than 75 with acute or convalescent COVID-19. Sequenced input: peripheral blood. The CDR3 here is CASRLQWRLDSNQPQHF. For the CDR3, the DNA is TGTGCCAGCAGGTTACAGTGGAGGTTAGATAGCAATCAGCCCCAGCATTTT.